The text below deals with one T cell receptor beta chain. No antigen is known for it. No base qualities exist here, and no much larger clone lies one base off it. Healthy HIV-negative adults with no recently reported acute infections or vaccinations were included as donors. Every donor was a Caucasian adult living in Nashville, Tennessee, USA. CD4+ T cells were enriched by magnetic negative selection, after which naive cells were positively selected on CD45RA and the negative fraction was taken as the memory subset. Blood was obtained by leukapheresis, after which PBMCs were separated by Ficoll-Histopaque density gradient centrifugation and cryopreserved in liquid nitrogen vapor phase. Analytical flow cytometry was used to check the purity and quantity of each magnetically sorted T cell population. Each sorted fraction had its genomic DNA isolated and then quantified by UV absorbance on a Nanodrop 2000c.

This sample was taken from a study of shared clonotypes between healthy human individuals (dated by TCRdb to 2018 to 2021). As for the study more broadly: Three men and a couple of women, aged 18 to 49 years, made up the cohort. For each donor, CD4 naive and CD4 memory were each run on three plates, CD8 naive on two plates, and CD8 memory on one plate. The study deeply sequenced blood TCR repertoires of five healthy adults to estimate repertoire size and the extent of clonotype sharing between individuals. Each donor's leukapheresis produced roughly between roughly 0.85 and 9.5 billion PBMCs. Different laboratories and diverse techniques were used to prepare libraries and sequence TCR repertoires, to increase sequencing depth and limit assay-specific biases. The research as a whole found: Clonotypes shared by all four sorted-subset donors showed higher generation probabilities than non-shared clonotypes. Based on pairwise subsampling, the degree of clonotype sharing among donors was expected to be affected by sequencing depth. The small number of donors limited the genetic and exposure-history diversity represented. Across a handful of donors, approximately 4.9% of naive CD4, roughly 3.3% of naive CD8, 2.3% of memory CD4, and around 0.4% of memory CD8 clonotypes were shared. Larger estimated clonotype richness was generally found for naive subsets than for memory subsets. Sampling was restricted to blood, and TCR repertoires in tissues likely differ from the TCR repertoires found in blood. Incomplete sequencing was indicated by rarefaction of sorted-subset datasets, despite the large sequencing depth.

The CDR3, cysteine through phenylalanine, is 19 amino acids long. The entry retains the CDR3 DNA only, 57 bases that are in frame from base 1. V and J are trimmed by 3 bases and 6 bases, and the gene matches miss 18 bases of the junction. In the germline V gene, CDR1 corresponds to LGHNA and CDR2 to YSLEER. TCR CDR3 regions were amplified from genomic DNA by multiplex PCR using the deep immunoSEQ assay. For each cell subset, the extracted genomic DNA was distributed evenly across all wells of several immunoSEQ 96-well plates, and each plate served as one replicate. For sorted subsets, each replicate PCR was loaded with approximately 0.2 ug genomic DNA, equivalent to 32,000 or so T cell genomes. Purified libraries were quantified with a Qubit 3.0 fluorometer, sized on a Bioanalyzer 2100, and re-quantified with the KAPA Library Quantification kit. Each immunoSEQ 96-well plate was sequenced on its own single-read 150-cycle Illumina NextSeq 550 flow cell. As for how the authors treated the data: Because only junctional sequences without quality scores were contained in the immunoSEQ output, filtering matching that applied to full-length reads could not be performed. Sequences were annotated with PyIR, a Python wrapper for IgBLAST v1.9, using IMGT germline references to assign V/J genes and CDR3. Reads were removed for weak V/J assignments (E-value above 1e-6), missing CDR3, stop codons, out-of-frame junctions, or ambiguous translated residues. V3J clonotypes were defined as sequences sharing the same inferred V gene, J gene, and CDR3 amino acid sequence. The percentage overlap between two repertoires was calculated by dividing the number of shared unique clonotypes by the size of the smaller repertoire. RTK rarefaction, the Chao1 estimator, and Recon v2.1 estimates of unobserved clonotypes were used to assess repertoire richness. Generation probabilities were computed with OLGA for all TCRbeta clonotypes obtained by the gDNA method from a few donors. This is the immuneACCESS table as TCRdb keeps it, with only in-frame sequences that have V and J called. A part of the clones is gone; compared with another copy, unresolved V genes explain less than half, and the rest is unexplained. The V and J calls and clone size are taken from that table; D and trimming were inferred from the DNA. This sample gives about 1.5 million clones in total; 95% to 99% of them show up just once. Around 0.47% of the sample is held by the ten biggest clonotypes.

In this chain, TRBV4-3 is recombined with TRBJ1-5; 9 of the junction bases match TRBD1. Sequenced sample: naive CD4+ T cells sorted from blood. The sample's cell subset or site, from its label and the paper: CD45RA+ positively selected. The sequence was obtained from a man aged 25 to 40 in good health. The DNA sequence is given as TGCGCCAGCAGCCATGAGAAATTAGCCGGGACAGGGCATTTTCAGCCCCAGCATTTT. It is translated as CASSHEKLAGTGHFQPQHF.